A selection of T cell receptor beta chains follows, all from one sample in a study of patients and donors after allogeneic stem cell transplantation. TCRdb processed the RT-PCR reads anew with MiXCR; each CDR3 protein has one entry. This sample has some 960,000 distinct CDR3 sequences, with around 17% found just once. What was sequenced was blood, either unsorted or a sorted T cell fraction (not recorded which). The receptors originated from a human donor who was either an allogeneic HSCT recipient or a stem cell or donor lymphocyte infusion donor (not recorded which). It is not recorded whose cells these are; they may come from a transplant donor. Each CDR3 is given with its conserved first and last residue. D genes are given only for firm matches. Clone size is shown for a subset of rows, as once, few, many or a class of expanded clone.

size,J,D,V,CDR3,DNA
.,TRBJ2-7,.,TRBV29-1,CSVEGGTGQYF,TGCAGCGTTGAAGGGGGGACCGGGCAGTACTTC
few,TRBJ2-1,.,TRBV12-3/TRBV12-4,CASIGWGSSYNEQFF,TGTGCCAGCATAGGCTGGGGGAGCTCCTACAATGAGCAGTTCTTC
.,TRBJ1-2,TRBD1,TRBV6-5,CASSYSWTGEYGYTF,TGTGCCAGCAGTTACTCGTGGACAGGGGAATATGGCTACACCTTC
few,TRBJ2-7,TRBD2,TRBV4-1,CASSQVNAGGGFYEQYF,TGCGCCAGCAGCCAAGTTAACGCGGGAGGGGGGTTCTACGAGCAGTACTTC
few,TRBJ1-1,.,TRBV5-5,CASSSPQVPEAFF,TGTGCCAGCAGCTCACCCCAGGTTCCTGAAGCTTTCTTT
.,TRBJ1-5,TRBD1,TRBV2,CASSERQGGQPQHF,TGTGCCAGCAGTGAACGACAGGGAGGGCAGCCCCAGCATTTT
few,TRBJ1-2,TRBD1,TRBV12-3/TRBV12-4,CASNEQGVGYTF,TGTGCCAGCAACGAACAGGGGGTCGGCTACACCTTC
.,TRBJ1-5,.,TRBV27,CASSRLGQRNQPQHF,TGTGCCAGCAGCCGTCTTGGACAGCGCAATCAGCCCCAGCATTTT
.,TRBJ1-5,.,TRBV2,CASSGSNSNQPQHF,TGTGCCAGCAGTGGTAGCAATAGCAATCAGCCCCAGCATTTT
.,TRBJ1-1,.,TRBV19,CASSMGGTFFREAFF,TGTGCCAGTAGTATGGGGGGAACCTTTTTTCGGGAAGCTTTCTTT
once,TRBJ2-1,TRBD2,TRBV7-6,CASSPHDSGRANEQFF,TGTGCCAGCAGCCCCCACGACAGCGGGAGGGCCAATGAGCAGTTCTTC
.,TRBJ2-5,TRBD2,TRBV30,CAWRTSGRGVTQYF,TGTGCCTGGAGGACTAGCGGGAGAGGGGTGACCCAGTACTTC
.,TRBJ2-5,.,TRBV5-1,CASSQYRRVETQYF,TGCGCCAGCAGCCAATACCGGAGGGTCGAGACCCAGTACTTC
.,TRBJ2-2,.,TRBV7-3,CASRTGVGGELFF,TGTGCCAGCAGGACGGGAGTCGGCGGGGAGCTGTTTTTT
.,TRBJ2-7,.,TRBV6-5,CASSYPRDSYEQYF,TGTGCCAGCAGTTACCCCCGGGACTCCTACGAGCAGTACTTC
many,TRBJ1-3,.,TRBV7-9,CASSHAQGPPHF,TGTGCCAGCAGCCACGCACAGGGACCACCTCATTTT
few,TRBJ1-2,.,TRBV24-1,CATSDSTGTGYGYTF,TGTGCCACCAGTGATTCAACAGGAACGGGATATGGCTACACCTTC
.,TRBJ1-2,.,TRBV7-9,CASSSTDGRGNYGYTF,TGTGCCAGCAGCTCGACGGACGGGCGGGGGAACTATGGCTACACCTTC
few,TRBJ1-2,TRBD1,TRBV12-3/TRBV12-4,CASSFDRANGYTF,TGTGCCAGCAGTTTTGACAGGGCAAACGGCTACACCTTC
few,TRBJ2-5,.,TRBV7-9,CASSLLFQETQYF,TGTGCCAGCAGCTTACTATTCCAAGAGACCCAGTACTTC
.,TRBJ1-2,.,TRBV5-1,CASSLSGLSTGYTF,TGCGCCAGCAGCCTCTCGGGCCTGTCTACTGGCTACACCTTC
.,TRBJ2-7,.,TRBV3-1,CASSQGRGGHYEQYF,TGTGCCAGCAGCCAAGGAAGGGGGGGACACTACGAGCAGTACTTC
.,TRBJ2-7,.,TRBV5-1,CASSARGPEGEQYF,TGCGCCAGCAGCGCTCGGGGCCCTGAAGGTGAGCAGTACTTC
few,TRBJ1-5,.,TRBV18,CASSPVGVGNQPQHF,TGTGCCAGCTCACCAGTAGGGGTCGGGAATCAGCCCCAGCATTTT
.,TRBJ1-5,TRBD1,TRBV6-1,CASRRRQGESNQPQHF,TGTGCCAGCCGACGACGACAGGGGGAGTCCAATCAGCCCCAGCATTTT
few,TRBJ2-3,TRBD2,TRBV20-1,CSARLASGSLDTQYF,TGCAGTGCTAGATTGGCTAGCGGGAGTCTAGATACGCAGTATTTT
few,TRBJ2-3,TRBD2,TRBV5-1,CASSPIRLAGARDTQYF,TGCGCCAGCAGCCCCATCCGACTAGCGGGAGCGAGAGATACGCAGTATTTT
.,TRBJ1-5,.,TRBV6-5,CASSYTAGGINQPQHF,TGTGCCAGCAGTTACACTGCGGGGGGGATAAACCAGCCCCAGCATTTT